Below are 9 T cell receptor beta chains sequenced from a single sample in a study of shared clonotypes between healthy human individuals. Generated by immunoSEQ multiplex PCR, the TCRdb table keeps only in-frame clones and is missing some. The sample records some 2,500,000 clones, under 95% being singletons. The specimen was naive CD4+ T cells from PBMCs. Specified subset: CD45RA+ positively selected. The receptor source for this set is a man younger than 30 in good health. Some clones in this sample may be carry-over from other donors' samples.

Of note for this clone: Within the sample, other DNA sequences also encode this same CDR3. This rearrangement joins TRBV5-1 to TRBJ1-1, with a weak D call TRBD1 (5 bases). Germline assignment: CDR1 SGHRS and CDR2 YFSETQ. Between the trimmed V and J ends, which lost 5 bases and 5 bases, there was a span of 10 bases. The CDR3 loop spans 12 amino acids. The CDR3 nucleotides read TGCGCCAGCAGTCAGGGAGGGACTGAAGCTTTCTTT. Its translation: CASSQGGTEAFF.

V is TRBV6-5 and J is TRBJ1-2, with 8 bases fitting TRBD1. The CDR3 totals 14 residues. Germline values: CDR1 MNHEY, CDR2 SVGAGI. The J segment lost 3 bases and the V segment lost 5 bases, leaving 5 bases of the junction unmatched. In DNA form, the CDR3 reads TGTGCCAGCAGTGGCGGACAGGGACACTATGGCTACACCTTC. Translating it yields CASSGGQGHYGYTF.

The chain couples TRBV29-1 to TRBJ2-5; 8 nucleotides agree with TRBD2. Looked up from germline, CDR1 is SQVTM and CDR2 is ANQGSEA. Trimming cost V 6 bases and J 4 bases; bases outside gene matches: 7. This CDR3 is built from 13 residues. Here the CDR3 DNA reads TGCAGCGTCCCGGGGGGGGGCCTAGAGACCCAGTACTTC. Its translation is CSVPGGGLETQYF. Full variable domain (remainder filled in from reference TRBV29-1 and TRBJ2-5): SAVISQKPSRDICQRGTSLTIQCQVDSQVTMMFWYRQQPGQSLTLIATANQGSEATYESGFVIDKFPISRPNLTFSTLTVSNMSPEDSSIYLCSVPGGGLETQYFGPGTRLLVL.

The J gene is TRBJ1-4, the V gene TRBV5-1, with 7 bases that match TRBD1. This CDR3 comprises 15 residues. Germline V lookup: CDR1 SGHRS, CDR2 YFSETQ. J gave up 6 bases and V 1 base, and 6 bases lay outside the gene matches. CDR3 sequence (DNA): TGCGCCAGCAGCTTGTCCGACAGGGCCCATGAAAAACTGTTTTTT. This sequence encodes CASSLSDRAHEKLFF.

The chain combines TRBV7-2 with TRBJ2-4; 9 positions match TRBD2. V lost 5 bases, J lost 9 bases, and 8 bases stayed unmatched. The length of the CDR3 is 14 residues. CDR1 and CDR2 from the germline V gene are SGHTA and FQGNSA. The CDR3 nucleotides read TGTGCCAGCAGCATATCTAGCGGGAATAGCATTCAGTACTTC. Protein product: CASSISSGNSIQYF.

The rearrangement joins TRBV30 to TRBJ1-2; D call uncertain. Germline V CDR1 and CDR2: GTSNPN, SVGIG (reference sequence). The CDR3 totals 11 residues. Trimming took 1 base from V and 7 from J, leaving 7 bases between them. CDR3 in amino acids: CAWSDGSGYTF. For the CDR3, the DNA is TGTGCCTGGAGTGATGGAAGTGGCTACACCTTC.

The table lists this clone with a count of one. The chain carries TRBV5-1 and TRBJ2-7; 10 bases line up with TRBD2. The germline gives CDR1 SGHRS, CDR2 YFSETQ. The CDR3 length is 16 residues. V shed 3 bases and J 0 bases; nucleotides not matched to a gene: 6. CDR3 region: CASSYNLAGGSYEQYF. CDR3 DNA sequence: TGCGCCAGCAGCTACAACTTAGCGGGAGGCTCCTACGAGCAGTACTTC.

The chain uses TRBV4-2 and TRBJ2-1, with TRBD2 identical over 8 bases. This CDR3 spans 15 amino acids. The germline V gene encodes CDR1 LGHNA and CDR2 YNFKEQ. With 4 bases clipped from V and 8 bases from J, the junction kept 10 bases outside the gene matches. CDR3 residues: CASSLDLGGRYEQFF. The DNA for the CDR3 is TGTGCCAGCAGCCTAGACCTAGGCGGGAGGTATGAGCAGTTCTTC.

The J gene is TRBJ2-3, the V gene TRBV10-3; the match to TRBD2 covers 13 bases. Germline CDR1 and CDR2: ENHRY and SYGVKD. V trimming: 10 bases; J trimming: 3 bases; junction bases outside the gene matches: 7. The CDR3 has 15 amino acids. This CDR3 is CASARTSGGTDTQYF. CDR3 bases: TGTGCCAGTGCTCGGACTAGCGGGGGTACAGATACGCAGTATTTT.